The 25 T cell receptor beta chains in this list originate from one sample, sequenced in a study of cytomegalovirus exposure and HLA in healthy donors. PCR employed 60 Vbeta and 13 Jbeta primers. Repertoires were generated with immunoSEQ multiplex PCR, while TCRdb's copy carries only in-frame clones and drops some. The table lists some 150,000 clones, about four fifths of them singletons. Material: PBMCs. These receptors were obtained from a woman between 18 and 29 years old in good health and CMV-seropositive.

The chain is built from TRBV15 and TRBJ2-3, with D possibly matching TRBD2 (6 bases). The CDR3 is 15 amino acids. V lost 5 bases to trimming and J lost 5 bases, with 17 bases between them. CDR1 is LNHNV, CDR2 YYDKDF, per germline (reference sequence). CDR3 sequence: CATSREIQNLDTQYF. The CDR3 DNA reads TGTGCCACCAGCCGGGAGATCCAAAACCTAGATACGCAGTATTTT. Complete variable domain (other parts from reference TRBV15 and TRBJ2-3): DAMVIQNPRYQVTQFGKPVTLSCSQTLNHNVMYWYQQKSSQAPKLLFHYYDKDFNNEADTPDNFQSRRPNTSFCFLDIRSPGLGDTAMYLCATSREIQNLDTQYFGPGTRLTVL.

This chain links TRBV6-1 with TRBJ1-6; D is uncertain. Germline values: CDR1 MNHNS, CDR2 SASEGT. This CDR3 has 16 residues. V lost 1 base and J 9 bases, leaving 16 bases between the germline ends. CDR3 amino acids: CASSEGRWRFSSPLHF. CDR3 DNA: TGTGCCAGCAGTGAAGGCCGGTGGAGGTTTAGTTCACCCCTCCACTTT.

The chain joins TRBV5-1 to TRBJ1-6; tentatively, D is TRBD1 (6 bases). Trimming stripped 4 bases from V and 8 bases from J, with 16 bases between. This CDR3 is built from 15 residues. Per germline, CDR1 SGHRS and CDR2 YFSETQ. In nucleotides, the CDR3 is TGCGCCAGCAGCAACGGCTACAGGGACGATTCACCCCTCCACTTT. Its translation is CASSNGYRDDSPLHF.

The chain combines TRBV7-9 with TRBJ1-2, with D possibly matching TRBD1 (5 bases). This CDR3 is built from 13 residues. The germline V gene has CDR1 SEHNR and CDR2 FQNEAQ (reference sequence). Trimming took off 4 bases at V and 2 bases at J, with 8 bases between the two ends. As DNA, the CDR3 is TGTGCCAGCAGCTCCAGGGAAAACTATGGCTACACCTTC. Encoded protein: CASSSRENYGYTF.

This clone was counted a few times. This chain links TRBV2 with TRBJ1-5; possibly TRBD1 for D (5 bases). Deletions cut 5 bases from V and 3 bases from J, with 11 bases between. Germline assignment: CDR1 SNHLY and CDR2 FYNNEI. The CDR3 has 14 residues. For the CDR3, the DNA is TGTGCCAGCAGTTTCGACAGTTCCAATCAGCCCCAGCATTTT. Translating it yields CASSFDSSNQPQHF. Combining the CDR3 with reference TRBV2 and TRBJ1-5 gives the whole variable domain EPEVTQTPSHQVTQMGQEVILRCVPISNHLYFYWYRQILGQKVEFLVSFYNNEISEKSEIFDDQFSVERPDGSNFTLKIRSTKLEDSAMYFCASSFDSSNQPQHFGDGTRLSIL.

V is TRBV9 and J is TRBJ2-7; tentatively, D is TRBD2 (7 bases). Germline lookup yields CDR1 SGDLS and CDR2 YYNGEE. Trimming took 0 bases from V and 2 from J, leaving 12 bases between them. The length of the CDR3 is 15 residues. CDR3 DNA: TGTGCCAGCAGCGTAGAGGGGGGGAGGGCCTACGAGCAGTACTTC. Its translation is CASSVEGGRAYEQYF. Using reference TRBV9 and TRBJ2-7 for the parts outside the CDR3, the full variable domain is DSGVTQTPKHLITATGQRVTLRCSPRSGDLSVYWYQQSLDQGLQFLIQYYNGEERAKGNILERFSAQQFPDLHSELNLSSLELGDSALYFCASSVEGGRAYEQYFGPGTRLTVT.

This clone was counted a single time. This chain connects TRBV15 to TRBJ1-5; unclear D gene. The V and J ends lost 0 bases and 2 bases respectively, with 11 bases between them. The CDR3 totals 16 residues. Germline V lookup: CDR1 LNHNV, CDR2 YYDKDF (reference sequence). The CDR3 DNA is TGTGCCACCAGCAGAGAAAGAGGGAGGGGCAATCAGCCCCAGCATTTT. Its translation is CATSRERGRGNQPQHF.

This clone was counted a single time. V gene TRBV7-9 combines with J gene TRBJ1-5; weak D call: TRBD1 (6 bases). V gave up 6 bases and J gave up 5 bases, with 11 bases separating them. The CDR3 has 13 amino acids. CDR1 is SEHNR, CDR2 FQNEAQ, per germline (reference sequence). The CDR3 reads CASSSDSYQPQHF. CDR3 bases: TGTGCCAGCAGTTCGGACAGTTATCAGCCCCAGCATTTT.

The rearrangement joins TRBV5-1 to TRBJ2-5, with 8 bases that match TRBD2. The V gene end was trimmed by 0 bases and the J gene end by 5 bases; junction bases not matched to a gene: 6. The CDR3 is 15 residues long. Germline loops: CDR1 SGHRS, CDR2 YFSETQ. The CDR3 sequence is CASSLAAASGETQYF. CDR3 nucleotides: TGCGCCAGCAGCTTGGCCGCGGCTAGCGGGGAGACCCAGTACTTC.

This chain uses TRBV15 with TRBJ2-3; 9 positions match TRBD2. CDR1 is LNHNV, CDR2 YYDKDF, per germline (reference sequence). The CDR3 has 16 residues. V lost 3 bases to trimming and J lost 1 base; unmatched junction nucleotides: 5. CDR3 nucleotides: TGTGCCACCAGCAGGTCGCGGGGGGGTGGCACAGATACGCAGTATTTT. Its protein product is CATSRSRGGGTDTQYF.

Of note for this clone: Germline is not matched at one junction end, which may reflect a read error. The rearrangement links TRBV14 to TRBJ1-4, with D perhaps matching TRBD1 (6 bases). CDR3 length equals 14 residues. CDR1 and CDR2 from the germline V gene are SGHDN and FVKESK. The chain's CDR3 is CASSQVRTDEKLFF. CDR3 sequence (DNA): TGTGCCAGCAGTCAAGTTAGGACAGATGAAAAACTGTTTTTT.

The V gene is TRBV7-2, the J gene TRBJ1-5, with 8 positions matching TRBD1. Germline V gene sequence: CDR1 SGHTA, CDR2 FQGNSA. The CDR3 loop spans 13 amino acids. The V and J ends lost 5 bases and 5 bases, in that order; junction bases with no gene match: 2. CDR3 residues: CASSLTGDQPQHF. In nucleotides, the CDR3 is TGTGCCAGCAGCCTGACAGGGGATCAGCCCCAGCATTTT.

V and J are TRBV4-3 and TRBJ2-3; 10 bases match TRBD2. After removal of 1 base from V and 1 base from J, the junction contained 5 bases not matched to a gene. CDR3 size: 17 residues. Germline V lookup: CDR1 LGHNA, CDR2 YSLEER. The CDR3 is CASSQASLAGGTDTQYF. CDR3 nucleotides: TGCGCCAGCAGCCAAGCGTCCCTAGCGGGGGGCACAGATACGCAGTATTTT.

The chain uses TRBV7-8 and TRBJ1-5; 8 nucleotides align to TRBD1. V was clipped by 4 bases and J by 3 bases; unmatched bases: 8. Looked up from germline, CDR1 is SGHVS and CDR2 is FQNEAQ. This CDR3 region has 16 residues. CDR3 sequence: CASSSEQGVFNQPQHF. The CDR3 DNA sequence: TGTGCCAGCAGCTCGGAACAGGGGGTTTTCAATCAGCCCCAGCATTTT.

The J gene is TRBJ2-3, the V gene TRBV6-1; TRBD2 aligns across 10 bases. The germline gives CDR1 MNHNS, CDR2 SASEGT. The CDR3 covers 15 residues. After removal of 0 bases from V and 4 bases from J, the junction contained 1 base not matched to a gene. CDR3 in DNA: TGTGCCAGCAGTGAAGCAGCGGGGGGGCCAGATACGCAGTATTTT. This encodes CASSEAAGGPDTQYF.

V is TRBV28 and J is TRBJ1-1; TRBD1 might be the D (6 bases). Trimming left V 5 bases short and J 5 bases short, with 21 bases between. This CDR3 spans 16 amino acids. The germline V gene encodes CDR1 MDHEN and CDR2 SYDVKM. DNA for the CDR3: TGTGCCAGCAGTGGGGTGCGGCAGGGGATAGGAACTGAAGCTTTCTTT. Protein: CASSGVRQGIGTEAFF.

This chain connects TRBV19 to TRBJ2-7; TRBD2 agrees at 9 bases. The J segment lost 2 bases and the V segment lost 7 bases, leaving 3 bases of the junction unmatched. Germline CDR1 and CDR2: LNHDA and SQIVND (reference sequence). There are 13 residues in the CDR3. The CDR3 loop is CASNGGGAYEQYF. CDR3 bases: TGTGCCAGTAATGGCGGGGGGGCCTACGAGCAGTACTTC.

The chain recombines TRBV10-3 with TRBJ2-1, with D possibly being TRBD1 (7 bases). V was shortened by 10 bases and J by 8 bases, with 18 bases between the two germline ends. The CDR3 length is 13 residues. From germline, CDR1 is ENHRY and CDR2 SYGVKD. DNA of the CDR3: TGTGCCACGAGTGGGGGCAGGGGGGATGAGCAGTTCTTC. This sequence encodes CATSGGRGDEQFF.

The table lists this clone with a count of one. V usage is TRBV4-1 and J usage is TRBJ2-5; perhaps TRBD1 as D (5 bases). The CDR3 contains 14 residues. Germline lookup yields CDR1 MGHRA and CDR2 YSYEKL. The V end was cut by 3 bases, the J end by 7 bases, with 15 bases between. CDR3 in DNA: TGCGCCAGCAGCCACCCTGTGAAAGGGGCGACCCAGTACTTC. Translation: CASSHPVKGATQYF.

This chain's CDR3 is CASSFGRGWGVYEQYF. The DNA of the CDR3 is TGTGCCAGCAGCTTTGGAAGGGGATGGGGTGTCTACGAGCAGTACTTC. The chain has TRBV7-9 and TRBJ2-7, with D perhaps TRBD1 (5 bases). Trimming stripped 3 bases from V and 3 bases from J, with 18 bases between. The CDR3 runs to 16 residues. Germline CDR1 SEHNR, CDR2 FQNEAQ (reference sequence).

The V call is TRBV28, the J call TRBJ1-5, with a weak D call TRBD1 (6 bases). The germline V gene encodes CDR1 MDHEN and CDR2 SYDVKM. Trimming shortened V by 4 bases and J by 4 bases, and 8 bases separated the two germline ends. The CDR3 has 13 residues. Written as DNA, the CDR3 is TGTGCCAGCAGTTACAGGGTAAATCAGCCCCAGCATTTT. Its translation is CASSYRVNQPQHF.

V and J are TRBV27 and TRBJ1-4; D is possibly TRBD1 (5 bases). Deletions cut 3 bases from V and 8 bases from J, with 16 bases between. Germline V CDR1 and CDR2: MNHEY, SMNVEV (reference sequence). The CDR3 is 15 residues long. The CDR3 nucleotides read TGTGCCAGCAGTTTTCTCGGAGGGTCAGGGGAAAAACTGTTTTTT. Residues: CASSFLGGSGEKLFF. The full variable domain, completed using reference TRBV27 and TRBJ1-4, is EAQVTQNPRYLITVTGKKLTVTCSQNMNHEYMSWYRQDPGLGLRQIYYSMNVEVTDKGDVPEGYKVSRKEKRNFPLILESPSPNQTSLYFCASSFLGGSGEKLFFGSGTQLSVL.

In its sample, this clone was seen once. The J gene is TRBJ2-1, the V gene TRBV28, with 9 bases identical to TRBD1. This CDR3 spans 17 amino acids. J gave up 2 bases and V 5 bases, and 10 bases lay outside the gene matches. Per germline, CDR1 MDHEN and CDR2 SYDVKM. Written as DNA, the CDR3 is TGTGCCAGCAGTCCCCATCGGTGGGACAGGGCCTACAATGAGCAGTTCTTC. This sequence encodes CASSPHRWDRAYNEQFF.

The V and J genes are TRBV14 and TRBJ1-2; D is unclear. Germline CDR1 SGHDN, CDR2 FVKESK. The CDR3 runs to 15 residues. V dropped 0 bases and J dropped 5 bases, with 13 bases sitting between them. The CDR3 DNA reads TGTGCCAGCAGCCAAGATGTCGGGATTGGGTATGGCTACACCTTC. Its protein product is CASSQDVGIGYGYTF.

The chain carries TRBV21-1 and TRBJ2-2; the D call of TRBD2 is as the table states it, not checked on the DNA. TRBV21-1 corresponds to a pseudogene. The CDR3 has 14 residues. The CDR3 protein is CASRRLEGSGELFF. CDR3 coding DNA: TGTGCCAGCAGAAGACTAGAGGGGTCCGGGGAGCTGTTTTTT.